The present entry profiles one TCR beta chain with its context. Antigen: not known. One end of the junction varies from germline; a read error may be responsible. Clones were read by immunoSEQ multiplex PCR, and TCRdb kept only the in-frame ones, dropping some. In the table there are around 2.3 million clones, under 97% of which are singletons. These data come from a study of shared clonotypes between healthy human individuals. General observations from the study: Generation probabilities were higher for clonotypes shared across all four sorted-subset donors than for unshared ones. Sharing across a handful of donors was seen in around 5% of naive CD4 clonotypes.

The germline V gene encodes CDR1 SSHAT and CDR2 FNYEAQ (reference sequence). The CDR3 is 14 residues long. Sequences were obtained from naive CD4+ T cells sorted from blood. Subset given: CD45RA+ positively selected. The rearrangement uses TRBV7-7 and TRBJ2-7; possible D gene TRBD1, 6 bases. The source of this sequence is a young man in good health. CDR3 sequence (DNA): TGTGCTAGCAGCTTAGTGGGCCAGGGGCACGAGCAGTACTTC. The encoded protein is CASSLVGQGHEQYF.